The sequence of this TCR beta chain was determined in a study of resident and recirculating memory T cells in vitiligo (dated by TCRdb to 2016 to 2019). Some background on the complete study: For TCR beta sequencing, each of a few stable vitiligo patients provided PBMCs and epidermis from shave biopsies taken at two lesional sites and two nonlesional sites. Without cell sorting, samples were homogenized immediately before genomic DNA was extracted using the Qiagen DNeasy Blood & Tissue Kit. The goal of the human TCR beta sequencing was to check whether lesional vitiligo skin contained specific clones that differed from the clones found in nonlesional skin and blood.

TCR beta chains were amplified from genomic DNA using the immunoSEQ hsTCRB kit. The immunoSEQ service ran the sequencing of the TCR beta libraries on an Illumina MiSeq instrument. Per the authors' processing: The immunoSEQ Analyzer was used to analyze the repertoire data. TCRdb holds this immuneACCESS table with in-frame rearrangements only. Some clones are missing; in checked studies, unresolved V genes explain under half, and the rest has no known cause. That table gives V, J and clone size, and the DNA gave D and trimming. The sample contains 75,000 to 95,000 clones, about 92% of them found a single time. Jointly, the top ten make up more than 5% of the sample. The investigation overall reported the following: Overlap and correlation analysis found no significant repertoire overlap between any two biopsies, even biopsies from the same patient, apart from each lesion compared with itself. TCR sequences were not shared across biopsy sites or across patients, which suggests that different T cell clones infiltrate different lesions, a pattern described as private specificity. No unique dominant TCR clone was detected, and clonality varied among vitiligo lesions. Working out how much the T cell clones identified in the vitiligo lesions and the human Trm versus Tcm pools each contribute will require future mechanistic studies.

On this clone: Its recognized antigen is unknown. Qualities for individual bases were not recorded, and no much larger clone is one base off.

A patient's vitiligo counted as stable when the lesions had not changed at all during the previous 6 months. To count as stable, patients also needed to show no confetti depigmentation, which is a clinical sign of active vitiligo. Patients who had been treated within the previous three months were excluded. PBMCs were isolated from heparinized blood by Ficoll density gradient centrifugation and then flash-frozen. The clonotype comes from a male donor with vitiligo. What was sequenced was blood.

The bases read TGTGCCAGCAGGGGGGACAGGGCGGAATTTTACGAGCAGTACTTC. Translated, this is CASRGDRAEFYEQYF. This chain is built from TRBV28 and TRBJ2-7; 9 bases in the junction line up with TRBD1. The CDR3 holds 15 amino acids from the cysteine to the phenylalanine. Kept here is only the CDR3 DNA, which spans 45 bases and is read in frame from base 1. The CDR1 and CDR2 encoded by the germline V gene are MDHEN and SYDVKM. Trimming accounts for 6 bases at V and 4 bases at J, while the number of junction bases matched to no gene is 10.